There are a few counts of the clone carrying this TCR beta chain. Antigen unknown. This sample was taken from a study of T cell repertoires in aging, cancer and after chemotherapy. Overall study findings and caveats: Loss of evenness, beyond lost richness, contributed to age-related TCR diversity decline in cancer patients.

Amplification of TCR beta used genomic DNA extracted from peripheral blood. A mixed TRB-A/B primer pool amplified rearranged TRB by multiplex touch-down PCR. Via MiXCR, TCRdb re-called the multiplex PCR reads, giving one row per CDR3 protein. The table has under 6,500 distinct CDR3 sequences, 27% seen once; the top ten hold roughly 3.9%. V lost 7 bases, J lost 9 bases, and 13 bases lay in between. CDR3 size: 12 residues. The germline V gene encodes CDR1 MDHEN and CDR2 SYDVKM. Sequenced material: blood. The clonotype comes from a human donor in good health. The V gene is TRBV28, the J gene TRBJ1-5; D call uncertain. The CDR3 coding sequence is TGTGCCAGCACGGGCAGAAAGGGGCCCCAGCATTTT. Translating gives CASTGRKGPQHF.